The next 16 T cell receptor beta chains were all read from a single sample in a study of blood T cell repertoires in COVID-19. The protocol was immunoSEQ multiplex PCR, while the TCRdb copy is restricted to in-frame clones and leaves out a portion. The sample lists 84,000 or so clones; roughly 89% were seen once. The sample comprised peripheral blood. These receptors were collected from a man aged 55 to 70 with acute or convalescent COVID-19.

The chain has TRBV9 and TRBJ1-1; possibly TRBD1 for D (5 bases). Germline values: CDR1 SGDLS, CDR2 YYNGEE. The CDR3 has 15 amino acids. V was shortened by 0 bases and J by 0 bases, with 9 bases between the two germline ends. For the CDR3, the DNA is TGTGCCAGCAGCGTAGGAACGGACATGAACACTGAAGCTTTCTTT. Encoded protein: CASSVGTDMNTEAFF.

The V and J genes are TRBV19 and TRBJ1-1; D gene unclear. The CDR3 sequence is 15 residues long. Trimming stripped 7 bases from V and 1 base from J, with 16 bases between. Germline CDR1 LNHDA, CDR2 SQIVND (reference sequence). The CDR3 loop is CASTLSQVPNTEAFF. CDR3 sequence (DNA): TGTGCCAGTACCCTCAGCCAGGTCCCGAACACTGAAGCTTTCTTT.

The rearrangement uses TRBV6-2 or TRBV6-3 and TRBJ2-7, with D possibly matching TRBD1 (5 bases). In germline, CDR1 is MNHEY, CDR2 SVGEGT. Trimming took 2 bases from V and 2 from J, leaving 13 bases between them. The CDR3 consists of 15 residues. CDR3 loop: CASSYLGQRTYEQYF. The CDR3 region has the DNA TGTGCCAGCAGTTACCTCGGACAACGAACCTACGAGCAGTACTTC.

This chain links TRBV7-2 with TRBJ1-2, with 10 bases lining up with TRBD1. V trimming: 3 bases; J trimming: 8 bases; junction bases outside the gene matches: 15. CDR3 length: 17 residues. Germline loops: CDR1 SGHTA, CDR2 FQGNSA. CDR3 loop: CASSFHADLTGGRGYTF. For the CDR3, the DNA is TGTGCCAGCAGCTTCCACGCAGACCTGACAGGGGGCAGAGGCTACACCTTC.

This clone was observed a single time. The chain employs TRBV20-1 and TRBJ2-1; TRBD2 agrees at 12 bases. There are 16 residues in the CDR3. Per the germline V gene, CDR1 is DFQATT and CDR2 is SNEGSKA (reference sequence). The junction had 6 bases not matched to a gene; V was cut back by 3 bases and J by 3 bases. This CDR3 is CSASSLAGGLYNEQFF. The CDR3 bases are TGCAGTGCTAGTAGCCTAGCGGGGGGGCTCTACAATGAGCAGTTCTTC.

The chain is built from TRBV7-9 and TRBJ2-3, with 14 bases identical to TRBD2. Germline V CDR1 and CDR2: SEHNR, FQNEAQ (reference sequence). Trimming at V came to 0 bases and at J to 5 bases, leaving 4 bases not matched to a gene. CDR3 size: 17 residues. The CDR3 here is CASSLAGTSGGVDTQYF. CDR3 in DNA: TGTGCCAGCAGCTTAGCGGGGACTAGCGGGGGTGTAGATACGCAGTATTTT.

The CDR3 reads CASNSPTTRGEKLFF. The CDR3 region has the DNA TGTGCCAGTAACTCCCCCACAACCCGGGGGGAAAAACTGTTTTTT. The chain couples TRBV19 to TRBJ1-4, with D perhaps TRBD1 (5 bases). V lost 7 bases and J 8 bases, leaving 20 bases between the germline ends. In germline, CDR1 is LNHDA, CDR2 SQIVND (reference sequence). This CDR3 contains 15 residues. Using reference TRBV19 and TRBJ1-4 for the parts outside the CDR3, the full variable domain is DGGITQSPKYLFRKEGQNVTLSCEQNLNHDAMYWYRQDPGQGLRLIYYSQIVNDFQKGDIAEGYSVSREKKESFPLTVTSAQKNPTAFYLCASNSPTTRGEKLFFGSGTQLSVL.

The chain combines TRBV7-8 with TRBJ1-1; D might be TRBD1 (5 bases). Trimming took 3 bases from V and 5 from J, leaving 7 bases between them. Germline V lookup: CDR1 SGHVS, CDR2 FQNEAQ. This CDR3 has 12 amino acids. Here the CDR3 reads CASSFRVTEAFF. In DNA form, the CDR3 reads TGTGCCAGCAGCTTCAGGGTGACTGAAGCTTTCTTT.

This rearrangement joins TRBV2 to TRBJ2-5, with 9 bases identical to TRBD2. In germline, CDR1 is SNHLY, CDR2 FYNNEI. This CDR3 contains 16 residues. V lost 2 bases, J lost 2 bases, and 6 bases stayed unmatched. The CDR3 region has the DNA TGTGCCAGCAGTGAAAGCGGCCTAGCGGGACAAGAGACCCAGTACTTC. Protein sequence: CASSESGLAGQETQYF.

The chain joins TRBV2 to TRBJ2-5; TRBD2 agrees at 11 bases. The CDR3 has 17 residues. The V and J ends lost 0 bases and 5 bases, in that order; junction bases with no gene match: 8. CDR1 and CDR2 (germline): SNHLY, FYNNEI. The CDR3 protein is CASSEAVSGGAGETQYF. As DNA, the CDR3 is TGTGCCAGCAGTGAAGCGGTTAGCGGGGGGGCCGGTGAGACCCAGTACTTC.

The sample holds a few counts of this clone. The chain is built from TRBV18 and TRBJ1-2, with TRBD1 matching 8 bases. This CDR3 spans 18 amino acids. Germline V gene sequence: CDR1 KGHSH, CDR2 LQKENI. Unmatched junction bases numbered 16, after V lost 3 bases and J lost 4 bases. The CDR3: CASSPGRTGLGPGYGYTF. The CDR3 DNA reads TGTGCCAGCTCACCCGGGAGGACAGGGCTCGGCCCGGGCTATGGCTACACCTTC. Full variable domain (outside the CDR3, taken from reference TRBV18 and TRBJ1-2): NAGVMQNPRHLVRRRGQEARLRCSPMKGHSHVYWYRQLPEEGLKFMVYLQKENIIDESGMPKERFSAEFPKEGPSILRIQQVVRGDSAAYFCASSPGRTGLGPGYGYTFGSGTRLTVV.

This clone was picked up a small number of times. The chain combines TRBV5-4 with TRBJ2-1; 7 bases fit TRBD2. V lost 3 bases and J lost 7; bases outside the gene matches: 4. Germline assignment: CDR1 SGHNT and CDR2 YYREEE (reference sequence). The CDR3 is 13 residues long. This CDR3 is CASSSLAANEQFF. CDR3 DNA: TGTGCCAGCAGCTCCCTAGCGGCGAATGAGCAGTTCTTC.

J is TRBJ2-1 and V is TRBV7-8; 10 positions agree with TRBD2. CDR1 is SGHVS, CDR2 FQNEAQ, per germline. The J segment lost 7 bases and the V segment lost 5 bases, leaving 14 bases of the junction unmatched. The CDR3 length is 17 residues. In nucleotides, the CDR3 is TGTGCCAGCAGCCGAAGAGGTGTGGAGCGGGGGGGGAATGAGCAGTTCTTC. It translates to CASSRRGVERGGNEQFF. Together with reference TRBV7-8 and TRBJ2-1, the CDR3 gives the full variable domain: GAGVSQSPRYKVAKRGQDVALRCDPISGHVSLFWYQQALGQGPEFLTYFQNEAQLDKSGLPSDRFFAERPEGSVSTLKIQRTQQEDSAVYLCASSRRGVERGGNEQFFGPGTRLTVL.

The gene calls are TRBV4-1 and TRBJ2-5; possibly TRBD1 for D (5 bases). The CDR3 extends over 13 amino acids. V was pared by 4 bases and J by 4 bases, with 10 bases between. Germline-derived CDR1 and CDR2 are MGHRA and YSYEKL. The CDR3 sequence is CASSLTVGETQYF. The CDR3 DNA reads TGCGCCAGCAGCCTGACAGTGGGAGAGACCCAGTACTTC.

The V gene is TRBV7-2, the J gene TRBJ1-4; the D gene is possibly TRBD1 (6 bases). Germline V gene sequence: CDR1 SGHTA, CDR2 FQGNSA. The CDR3 covers 14 residues. Trimming cost V 5 bases and J 3 bases, with 10 bases left between them. The CDR3 bases are TGTGCCAGCAGCCCAGGGGCAGCTAATGAAAAACTGTTTTTT. It translates to CASSPGAANEKLFF.

V usage is TRBV9 and J usage is TRBJ2-2, with TRBD2 matching 8 bases. Germline-derived CDR1 and CDR2 are SGDLS and YYNGEE. V lost 4 bases to trimming and J lost 4 bases; unmatched junction nucleotides: 9. The length of the CDR3 is 16 residues. The CDR3 loop reads CASSSQGTSGTGELFF. The DNA of the CDR3 is TGTGCCAGCAGCTCCCAGGGGACTAGTGGCACCGGGGAGCTGTTTTTT.